This entry lists 20 T cell receptor beta chains sequenced from one sample in a study of cytomegalovirus exposure and HLA in healthy donors. PCR was performed using 60 Vbeta and 13 Jbeta primers. Only in-frame clones appear in the TCRdb table, and some are missing; sequencing was by immunoSEQ multiplex PCR. This table has 100,000 or so clones, 74% appearing once. Material: PBMCs. The receptors were gathered from a human donor in good health.

V usage is TRBV19 and J usage is TRBJ2-3; 7 bases match TRBD2. In germline, CDR1 is LNHDA, CDR2 SQIVND (reference sequence). V lost 5 bases to trimming and J lost 3 bases; unmatched junction nucleotides: 8. CDR3 length equals 15 residues. CDR3 in DNA: TGTGCCAGTAGTGGGGGTAGCGGGCTTACAGATACGCAGTATTTT. Translation: CASSGGSGLTDTQYF. Combining the CDR3 with reference TRBV19 and TRBJ2-3 gives the whole variable domain DGGITQSPKYLFRKEGQNVTLSCEQNLNHDAMYWYRQDPGQGLRLIYYSQIVNDFQKGDIAEGYSVSREKKESFPLTVTSAQKNPTAFYLCASSGGSGLTDTQYFGPGTRLTVL.

The count of this clone is one. The chain's CDR3 is CASSMDGQGTYEQYF. CDR3 DNA sequence: TGTGCCAGTAGTATGGACGGACAGGGGACCTACGAGCAGTACTTC. The genes are TRBV19 and TRBJ2-7, with 9 nucleotides matching TRBD1. Trimming took 3 bases from V and 2 from J; bases not matched to a gene: 5. CDR1 LNHDA and CDR2 SQIVND come from the germline V gene (reference sequence). CDR3 size: 15 residues.

The V gene is TRBV5-1, the J gene TRBJ1-1; a possible D gene is TRBD1 (6 bases). CDR1 and CDR2 from the germline V gene are SGHRS and YFSETQ. The CDR3 spans 15 residues. The ends were cut back, 2 bases at V and 6 bases at J, with 17 bases in the middle. The CDR3 DNA is TGCGCCAGCAGCTTAGGGGGTCTCTTTGGCTCTGAAGCTTTCTTT. Its protein is CASSLGGLFGSEAFF.

This clone was seen more than once but under ten times. The chain joins TRBV4-2 to TRBJ1-1; D gene ambiguous. The V end was cut by 2 bases, the J end by 6 bases, with 10 bases between. Germline V gives CDR1 LGHNA, CDR2 YNFKEQ. The CDR3 runs to 13 residues. CDR3 bases: TGTGCCAGCAGCCAATTTGAGAGCGCTGAAGCTTTCTTT. Its protein is CASSQFESAEAFF.

The chain combines TRBV7-2 with TRBJ2-5; 12 bases are shared with TRBD2. The CDR3 extends over 16 amino acids. Per the germline V gene, CDR1 is SGHTA and CDR2 is FQGNSA. After removal of 1 base from V and 2 bases from J, the junction contained 2 bases not matched to a gene. The CDR3 DNA reads as TGTGCCAGCAGCTTAGTGCTAGCGGGAGGGCAAGAGACCCAGTACTTC. It codes for CASSLVLAGGQETQYF. The full variable domain, with the rest looked up from reference TRBV7-2 and TRBJ2-5, is GAGVSQSPSNKVTEKGKDVELRCDPISGHTALYWYRQSLGQGLEFLIYFQGNSAPDKSGLPSDRFSAERTGGSVSTLTIQRTQQEDSAVYLCASSLVLAGGQETQYFGPGTRLLVL.

The CDR3 DNA reads as TGCAGCGTTGAAGATCGAATAGATGAGCAGTTCTTC. Protein: CSVEDRIDEQFF. The J gene is TRBJ2-1, the V gene TRBV29-1; D not certain. The CDR3 contains 12 residues. V lost 0 bases, J lost 8 bases, and 8 bases lay in between. Germline V gene data show CDR1 as SQVTM and CDR2 as ANQGSEA.

In this sample, this clone turned up a few times. The J gene is TRBJ2-7, the V gene TRBV18; the match to TRBD2 covers 8 bases. This CDR3 contains 17 residues. V was pared by 2 bases and J by 6 bases, with 15 bases of the junction left unmatched. CDR1 is KGHSH and CDR2 is LQKENI in the germline V gene. This CDR3 reads CASSPTTRGTSSGEQYF. CDR3 DNA sequence: TGTGCCAGCTCACCAACGACGAGGGGGACTAGTTCGGGCGAGCAGTACTTC.

The V gene is TRBV5-1, the J gene TRBJ2-1; 12 nucleotides line up with TRBD1. The germline V gene encodes CDR1 SGHRS and CDR2 YFSETQ. This CDR3 contains 18 residues. V lost 4 bases to trimming and J lost 1 base; unmatched junction nucleotides: 9. CDR3: CASSGTGGALRSYNEQFF. CDR3 in DNA: TGCGCCAGCAGCGGGACAGGGGGCGCTTTGAGGTCCTACAATGAGCAGTTCTTC.

The V and J genes are TRBV18 and TRBJ1-4; possibly TRBD1 for D (6 bases). V shed 6 bases and J shed 0 bases, with 14 bases lying between them. The germline gives CDR1 KGHSH, CDR2 LQKENI. There are 16 residues in the CDR3. CDR3 DNA sequence: TGTGCCAGCTCCGCCCTGGGGGCAGCAACTAATGAAAAACTGTTTTTT. Translated, it gives CASSALGAATNEKLFF. The full variable domain, with the rest looked up from reference TRBV18 and TRBJ1-4, is NAGVMQNPRHLVRRRGQEARLRCSPMKGHSHVYWYRQLPEEGLKFMVYLQKENIIDESGMPKERFSAEFPKEGPSILRIQQVVRGDSAAYFCASSALGAATNEKLFFGSGTQLSVL.

The genes are TRBV14 and TRBJ2-5, with TRBD2 matching 12 bases. The V segment lost 3 bases and the J segment 4 bases; nucleotides outside the gene matches: 6. In germline, CDR1 is SGHDN, CDR2 FVKESK. The CDR3 has 16 residues. The chain's CDR3 is CASSHRLAGVTETQYF. Here the CDR3 DNA reads TGTGCCAGCAGCCACAGACTAGCGGGAGTCACAGAGACCCAGTACTTC.

This clone is a singleton in its sample. The chain links TRBV19 to TRBJ2-1; 8 bases agree with TRBD1. Germline CDR1 LNHDA, CDR2 SQIVND (reference sequence). The CDR3 consists of 15 residues. After removal of 8 bases from V and 4 bases from J, the junction contained 10 bases not matched to a gene. The CDR3 DNA is TGTGCCAGTTCGGGACTGGACAGGGTTTACAATGAGCAGTTCTTC. It translates to CASSGLDRVYNEQFF. Variable domain in full (rest from reference TRBV19 and TRBJ2-1): DGGITQSPKYLFRKEGQNVTLSCEQNLNHDAMYWYRQDPGQGLRLIYYSQIVNDFQKGDIAEGYSVSREKKESFPLTVTSAQKNPTAFYLCASSGLDRVYNEQFFGPGTRLTVL.

This sequence joins TRBV5-1 and TRBJ2-7; 7 bases map to TRBD1. V lost 4 bases to trimming and J lost 0 bases; unmatched junction nucleotides: 4. The CDR3 covers 14 residues. Germline assignment: CDR1 SGHRS and CDR2 YFSETQ. The CDR3: CASSGTGDSYEQYF. The CDR3 DNA sequence: TGCGCCAGCAGCGGAACAGGGGACTCCTACGAGCAGTACTTC.

This rearrangement joins TRBV19 to TRBJ1-1, with 7 positions matching TRBD1. CDR1 is LNHDA and CDR2 is SQIVND in the germline V gene (reference sequence). With 7 bases clipped from V and 1 base from J, the junction kept 6 bases outside the gene matches. CDR3 length: 14 amino acids. CDR3 in amino acids: CASIQGQRNTEAFF. CDR3 sequence (DNA): TGTGCCAGTATTCAGGGACAGAGGAACACTGAAGCTTTCTTT.

V gene TRBV6-6 combines with J gene TRBJ2-7; D may be TRBD2 (6 bases). Trimming took off 6 bases at V and 5 bases at J, with 17 bases between the two ends. Germline assignment: CDR1 MNHNY and CDR2 SVGAGI (reference sequence). The CDR3 is made up of 14 amino acids. Here the CDR3 DNA reads TGTGCCAGCAGCACCCCGGGAGCGAGAAACGAGCAGTACTTC. The encoded protein is CASSTPGARNEQYF.

This clone appeared a few times. The J gene is TRBJ2-5, the V gene TRBV30, with TRBD2 matching over 12 bases. CDR3 length: 15 amino acids. Germline loops: CDR1 GTSNPN, CDR2 SVGIG (reference sequence). The V segment lost 3 bases and the J segment 4 bases; nucleotides outside the gene matches: 6. CDR3 DNA sequence: TGTGCCTGGAGGGAACTAGCGGGGGGTCGAGAGACCCAGTACTTC. Amino acid sequence: CAWRELAGGRETQYF. Full variable domain (rest looked up from reference TRBV30 and TRBJ2-5): SQTIHQWPATLVQPVGSPLSLECTVEGTSNPNLYWYRQAAGRGLQLLFYSVGIGQISSEVPQNLSASRPQDRQFILSSKKLLLSDSGFYLCAWRELAGGRETQYFGPGTRLLVL.

The chain uses TRBV14 and TRBJ2-1; TRBD2 matches at 7 bases. The germline gives CDR1 SGHDN, CDR2 FVKESK. With 4 bases clipped from V and 1 base from J, the junction kept 4 bases outside the gene matches. This CDR3 comprises 15 residues. CDR3 loop: CASSLAGPSYNEQFF. The CDR3 DNA is TGTGCCAGCAGCCTAGCGGGTCCTTCCTACAATGAGCAGTTCTTC.

The chain is built from TRBV28 and TRBJ2-7; D is possibly TRBD2 (6 bases). Trimming removed 5 bases at V and 2 bases at J, with 22 bases between. The CDR3 consists of 17 residues. Germline V CDR1 and CDR2: MDHEN, SYDVKM. As DNA, the CDR3 is TGTGCCAGCAGTCTCCCGCCTCCGGGAGCAACCACCTACGAGCAGTACTTC. It yields the protein CASSLPPPGATTYEQYF.

The table lists this clone with a few counts. J is TRBJ2-3 and V is TRBV9; D perhaps matches TRBD2 (6 bases). V lost 6 bases to trimming and J lost 5 bases, with 19 bases between them. The CDR3 loop spans 15 amino acids. Germline assignment: CDR1 SGDLS and CDR2 YYNGEE. DNA for the CDR3: TGTGCCAGCACTTCGTCGGGGGAACCGAAAGATACGCAGTATTTT. Encoded protein: CASTSSGEPKDTQYF. Filled out from reference TRBV9 and TRBJ2-3, the complete variable domain reads DSGVTQTPKHLITATGQRVTLRCSPRSGDLSVYWYQQSLDQGLQFLIQYYNGEERAKGNILERFSAQQFPDLHSELNLSSLELGDSALYFCASTSSGEPKDTQYFGPGTRLTVL.

The gene calls are TRBV28 and TRBJ2-7; perhaps TRBD2 as D (5 bases). V was pared by 2 bases and J by 6 bases, with 8 bases between. CDR1 is MDHEN, CDR2 SYDVKM, per germline. This CDR3 spans 12 amino acids. The CDR3 here is CASSLEGFEQYF. The CDR3 nucleotides are TGTGCCAGCAGTTTAGAGGGTTTCGAGCAGTACTTC. The full variable domain, completed using reference TRBV28 and TRBJ2-7, is DVKVTQSSRYLVKRTGEKVFLECVQDMDHENMFWYRQDPGLGLRLIYFSYDVKMKEKGDIPEGYSVSREKKERFSLILESASTNQTSMYLCASSLEGFEQYFGPGTRLTVT.

This clone was counted once. The rearrangement uses TRBV15 and TRBJ2-6; TRBD1 is a possible D gene (5 bases). The V end lost 0 bases, the J end lost 0 bases, and 6 bases lay between the germline ends. This CDR3 has 16 amino acids. Germline V gene data show CDR1 as LNHNV and CDR2 as YYDKDF (reference sequence). This CDR3 is CATSRDRGSGANVLTF. The CDR3 DNA follows: TGTGCCACCAGCAGAGATAGGGGCTCTGGGGCCAACGTCCTGACTTTC.